This entry lists 3 T cell receptor beta chains sequenced from one sample in a study of cytomegalovirus exposure and HLA in healthy donors. Primers included in the PCR were 60 Vbeta and 13 Jbeta primers. Sequenced by immunoSEQ multiplex PCR; TCRdb stores in-frame clones only, minus some. The data contain more than 90,000 clones, roughly 74% of them singletons. Sequencing was performed on PBMCs. These receptor sequences come from a woman aged 30 to 39 in good health and CMV-seronegative.

The gene calls are TRBV7-9 and TRBJ2-6; no clear D. The CDR3 length is 15 residues. Germline loops: CDR1 SEHNR, CDR2 FQNEAQ (reference sequence). Deletions cut 8 bases from V and 0 bases from J, with 11 bases between. This chain's CDR3 is CASRRSVSGANVLTF. The CDR3 nucleotides are TGTGCCAGCCGCCGTTCGGTCTCTGGGGCCAACGTCCTGACTTTC.

The chain has TRBV29-1 and TRBJ1-1; a possible D gene is TRBD1 (5 bases). Deletions cut 4 bases from V and 5 bases from J, with 8 bases between. This CDR3 has 11 amino acids. Per the germline V gene, CDR1 is SQVTM and CDR2 is ANQGSEA. The CDR3 loop is CSVARGTEAFF. The CDR3 coding sequence is TGCAGCGTTGCAAGGGGAACTGAAGCTTTCTTT.

The J gene is TRBJ2-5, the V gene TRBV5-1; 12 bases map to TRBD1. Losses at the gene ends were 3 bases for V and 4 bases for J; bases not matched to a gene: 7. This CDR3 is built from 16 residues. The germline CDR1 and CDR2 sequences are SGHRS and YFSETQ. The CDR3 bases are TGCGCCAGCAGCTGGGCGGGACAGGGGGCTCGAGAGACCCAGTACTTC. It translates to CASSWAGQGARETQYF.